Listed below are T cell receptor beta chains from one sample, sequenced in a study of T cells in Graves' hyperthyroidism and ophthalmopathy. Each CDR3 protein gets one entry after TCRdb re-called the multiplex PCR reads with MiXCR. The sample has approximately 530,000 distinct CDR3 sequences; approximately 16% are singletons. Sequencing input: blood. These receptors originate from a young woman with Graves' hyperthyroidism. Both conserved end residues are part of each CDR3. D genes are given only for firm matches. Not all rows give a size; the values are once, few, many and, for expanded clones, a class.

TRBJ1-2 | TRBD1 | 15 | TRBV4-1 | - | CASSRWGQGDYGYTF | TGCGCCAGCAGCCGGTGGGGACAGGGAGACTATGGCTACACCTTC
TRBJ2-3 | TRBD2 | 12 | TRBV4-1 | few | CASSPHGGTQYF | TGCGCCAGCAGCCCCCACGGGGGGACGCAGTATTTT
TRBJ2-1 | TRBD1 | 17 | TRBV4-1 | - | CASSPDTGTGEENEQFF | TGCGCCAGCAGCCCAGACACCGGGACAGGGGAAGAGAATGAGCAGTTCTTC
TRBJ1-6 | - | 14 | TRBV12-3/TRBV12-4 | few | CASSTAPGASPLHF | TGTGCCAGCAGCACCGCCCCAGGGGCCTCACCCCTCCACTTT
TRBJ2-3 | - | 13 | TRBV5-5 | many | CASSLESTDTQYF | TGTGCCAGCAGCTTGGAGAGCACAGATACGCAGTATTTT
TRBJ2-3 | TRBD2 | 12 | TRBV12-3/TRBV12-4 | many | CASTRGADTQYF | TGTGCCAGCACTCGGGGGGCAGATACGCAGTATTTT
TRBJ2-1 | - | 14 | TRBV11-2 | many | CASSYLTFYNEQFF | TGTGCCAGCAGCTATTTGACCTTCTACAATGAGCAGTTCTTC
TRBJ2-5 | TRBD2 | 14 | TRBV7-9 | many | CASSPSGFQETQYF | TGTGCCAGCAGCCCTAGCGGCTTCCAAGAGACCCAGTACTTC
TRBJ2-5 | - | 14 | TRBV13 | many | CASSLGGGKETQYF | TGTGCCAGCAGCTTAGGTGGGGGTAAAGAGACCCAGTACTTC
TRBJ1-4 | - | 12 | TRBV20-1 | - | CSARGEQEKLFF | TGCAGTGCTAGAGGAGAACAGGAAAAACTGTTTTTT
TRBJ2-1 | TRBD2 | 16 | TRBV5-1 | few | CASSPGRGDTYNEQFF | TGCGCCAGCAGCCCCGGGCGGGGGGATACCTACAATGAGCAGTTCTTC
TRBJ2-7 | TRBD2 | 15 | TRBV6-1 | - | CASSEAGTSIHEQYF | TGTGCCAGCAGTGAAGCCGGGACTAGCATCCACGAGCAGTACTTC
TRBJ2-2 | - | 16 | TRBV6-5 | - | CASSYYGGYSTGELFF | TGTGCCAGCAGTTACTACGGGGGATATAGCACCGGGGAGCTGTTTTTT
TRBJ2-4 | TRBD2 | 15 | TRBV5-1 | - | CASSTGGLAKNIQYF | TGCGCCAGCAGCACGGGAGGTTTAGCCAAAAACATTCAGTACTTC
TRBJ1-3 | - | 16 | TRBV19 | few | CASSMSAGNSGNTIYF | TGTGCCAGTAGTATGTCTGCAGGGAACTCTGGAAACACCATATATTTT
TRBJ1-4 | - | 14 | TRBV12-3/TRBV12-4 | - | CASSSTGSVAKLFF | TGTGCCAGCAGTTCGACAGGTTCCGTGGCAAAACTGTTTTTT
TRBJ2-5 | - | 13 | TRBV2 | many | CASSVSRAGTQYF | TGTGCCAGCAGTGTTTCCCGGGCTGGGACCCAGTACTTC
TRBJ2-7 | TRBD1 | 15 | TRBV15 | - | CATSRPGQGASEQYF | TGTGCCACCAGCAGACCGGGACAGGGGGCTTCAGAGCAGTACTTC
TRBJ2-1 | - | 13 | TRBV7-2 | many | CASSSQSYNEQFF | TGTGCCAGCAGCTCGCAATCCTACAATGAGCAGTTCTTC
TRBJ1-2 | - | 14 | TRBV6-1 | - | CASSNFRGSYGYTF | TGTGCCAGCAGTAATTTCAGGGGTAGCTATGGCTACACCTTC
TRBJ2-1 | - | 14 | TRBV15 | few | CATSPYSDDNEQFF | TGTGCCACCAGCCCTTATAGCGACGACAATGAGCAGTTCTTC
TRBJ2-2 | TRBD2 | 15 | TRBV7-9 | few | CASGLPQRGTGELFF | TGTGCCAGCGGCTTACCCCAGCGGGGGACCGGGGAGCTGTTTTTT
TRBJ2-7 | - | 16 | TRBV10-3 | - | CAISEEGGGLSYEQYF | TGTGCCATCAGTGAGGAGGGCGGGGGCCTCTCCTACGAGCAGTACTTC
TRBJ1-4 | - | 14 | TRBV7-8 | many | CASSLRETNEKLFF | TGTGCCAGCAGCTTAAGGGAGACTAATGAAAAACTGTTTTTT
TRBJ2-7 | TRBD1 | 15 | TRBV11-3 | many | CASSLSSGTDYEQYF | TGTGCCAGCAGCTTATCCTCCGGGACAGACTACGAGCAGTACTTC
TRBJ1-2 | TRBD1 | 14 | TRBV28 | - | CASSRTGDRSGYTF | TGTGCCAGCAGCCGAACAGGGGATCGGAGTGGCTACACCTTC
TRBJ2-1 | TRBD2 | 17 | TRBV5-6 | - | CASSLAIAGGTYNEQFF | TGTGCCAGCAGCTTGGCCATAGCGGGAGGCACCTACAATGAGCAGTTCTTC
TRBJ2-1 | - | 16 | TRBV20-1 | - | CSAREGAGFLGNEQFF | TGCAGTGCTAGAGAAGGCGCAGGATTCCTCGGAAATGAGCAGTTCTTC
TRBJ2-4 | - | 13 | TRBV12-5 | few | CASGLRIMDIQYF | TGTGCTAGTGGTTTGAGGATCATGGACATTCAGTACTTC
TRBJ2-5 | TRBD1 | 15 | TRBV5-5 | many | CASSSGETGGETQYF | TGTGCCAGCAGCTCTGGGGAAACAGGGGGTGAGACCCAGTACTTC
TRBJ2-1 | TRBD2 | 18 | TRBV5-1 | - | CASHTGNSGRKPYNEQFF | TGCGCCAGCCATACCGGCAATAGCGGGAGGAAGCCCTACAATGAGCAGTTCTTC
TRBJ1-5 | - | 15 | TRBV10-2 | many | CASSDAGAVNQPQHF | TGCGCCAGCAGTGACGCAGGGGCGGTCAATCAGCCCCAGCATTTT
TRBJ2-7 | - | 15 | TRBV7-2 | few | CASSPLGEISYEQYF | TGTGCCAGCAGCCCACTAGGGGAGATTTCCTACGAGCAGTACTTC
TRBJ2-3 | - | 15 | TRBV5-1 | many | CASSLDGYSTDTQYF | TGCGCCAGCAGCTTGGACGGATATAGCACAGATACGCAGTATTTT
TRBJ2-3 | TRBD2 | 15 | TRBV19 | - | CASSGGLAGSDTQYF | TGTGCCAGTAGTGGGGGACTAGCGGGGTCAGATACGCAGTATTTT
TRBJ2-7 | - | 16 | TRBV5-1 | few | CASSLGPPGYNYEQYF | TGCGCCAGCAGCTTGGGACCTCCAGGGTACAACTACGAGCAGTACTTC
TRBJ1-4 | - | 15 | TRBV2 | - | CASTRRGVEREKLFF | TGTGCCAGCACTCGTCGGGGGGTCGAACGTGAAAAACTGTTTTTT
TRBJ1-3 | TRBD1 | 12 | TRBV7-8 | - | CASSSTGGTIYF | TGTGCCAGCAGCTCGACAGGGGGCACCATATATTTT
TRBJ2-3 | - | 14 | TRBV12-3/TRBV12-4 | many | CASSLSDTTDTQYF | TGTGCCAGCAGTTTGTCAGATACCACAGATACGCAGTATTTT
TRBJ1-5 | - | 14 | TRBV12-3/TRBV12-4 | many | CASWGGRSNQPQHF | TGTGCCAGCTGGGGGGGCCGTAGCAATCAGCCCCAGCATTTT
TRBJ2-1 | TRBD2 | 16 | TRBV28 | many | CASSHNGLAGVREQFF | TGTGCCAGCAGTCACAACGGACTAGCGGGAGTCCGTGAGCAGTTCTTC
TRBJ2-7 | - | 16 | TRBV6-1 | many | CASSEVGTPSSYEQYF | TGTGCCAGCAGTGAAGTTGGGACCCCAAGCTCCTACGAGCAGTACTTC